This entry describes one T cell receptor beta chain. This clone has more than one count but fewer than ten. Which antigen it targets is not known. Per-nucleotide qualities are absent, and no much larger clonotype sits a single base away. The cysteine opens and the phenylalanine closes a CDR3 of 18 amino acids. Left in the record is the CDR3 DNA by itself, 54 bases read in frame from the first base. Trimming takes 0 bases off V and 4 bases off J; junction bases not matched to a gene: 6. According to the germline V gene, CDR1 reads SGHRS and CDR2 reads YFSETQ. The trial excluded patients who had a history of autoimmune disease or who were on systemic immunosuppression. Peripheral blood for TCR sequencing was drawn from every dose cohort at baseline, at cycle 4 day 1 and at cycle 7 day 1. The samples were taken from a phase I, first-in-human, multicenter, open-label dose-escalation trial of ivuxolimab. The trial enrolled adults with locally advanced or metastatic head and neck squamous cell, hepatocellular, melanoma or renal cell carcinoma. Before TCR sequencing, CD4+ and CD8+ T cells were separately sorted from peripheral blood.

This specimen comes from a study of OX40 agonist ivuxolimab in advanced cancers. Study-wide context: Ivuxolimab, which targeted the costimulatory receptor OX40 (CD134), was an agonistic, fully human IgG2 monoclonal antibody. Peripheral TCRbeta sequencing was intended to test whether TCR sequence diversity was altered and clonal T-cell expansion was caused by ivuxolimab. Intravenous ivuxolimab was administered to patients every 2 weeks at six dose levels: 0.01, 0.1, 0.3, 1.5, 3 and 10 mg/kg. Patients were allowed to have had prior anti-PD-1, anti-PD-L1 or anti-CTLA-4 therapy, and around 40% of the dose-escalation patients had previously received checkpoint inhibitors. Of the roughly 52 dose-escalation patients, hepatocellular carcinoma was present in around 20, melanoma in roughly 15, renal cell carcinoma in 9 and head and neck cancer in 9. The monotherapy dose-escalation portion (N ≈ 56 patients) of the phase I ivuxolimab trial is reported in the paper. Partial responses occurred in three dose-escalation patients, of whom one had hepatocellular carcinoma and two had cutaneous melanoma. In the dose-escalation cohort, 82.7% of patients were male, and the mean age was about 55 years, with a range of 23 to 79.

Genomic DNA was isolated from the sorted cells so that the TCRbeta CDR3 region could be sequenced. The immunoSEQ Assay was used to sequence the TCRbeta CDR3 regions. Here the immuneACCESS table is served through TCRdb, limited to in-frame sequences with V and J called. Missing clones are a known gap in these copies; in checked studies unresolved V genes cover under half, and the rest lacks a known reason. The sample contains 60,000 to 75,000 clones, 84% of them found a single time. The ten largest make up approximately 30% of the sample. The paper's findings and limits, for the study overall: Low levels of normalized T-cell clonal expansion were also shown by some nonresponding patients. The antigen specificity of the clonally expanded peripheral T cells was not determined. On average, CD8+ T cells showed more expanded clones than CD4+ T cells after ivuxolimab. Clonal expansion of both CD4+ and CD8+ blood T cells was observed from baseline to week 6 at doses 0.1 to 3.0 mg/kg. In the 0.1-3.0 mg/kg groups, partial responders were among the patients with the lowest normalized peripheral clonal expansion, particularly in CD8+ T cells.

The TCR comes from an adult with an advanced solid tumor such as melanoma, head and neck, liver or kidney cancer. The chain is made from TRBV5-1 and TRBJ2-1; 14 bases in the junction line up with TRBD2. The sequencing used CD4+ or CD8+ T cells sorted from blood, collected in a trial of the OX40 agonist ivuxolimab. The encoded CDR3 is CASSLARGLAGGYNEQFF. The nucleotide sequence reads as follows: TGCGCCAGCAGCTTGGCCCGAGGACTAGCGGGGGGATACAATGAGCAGTTCTTC.